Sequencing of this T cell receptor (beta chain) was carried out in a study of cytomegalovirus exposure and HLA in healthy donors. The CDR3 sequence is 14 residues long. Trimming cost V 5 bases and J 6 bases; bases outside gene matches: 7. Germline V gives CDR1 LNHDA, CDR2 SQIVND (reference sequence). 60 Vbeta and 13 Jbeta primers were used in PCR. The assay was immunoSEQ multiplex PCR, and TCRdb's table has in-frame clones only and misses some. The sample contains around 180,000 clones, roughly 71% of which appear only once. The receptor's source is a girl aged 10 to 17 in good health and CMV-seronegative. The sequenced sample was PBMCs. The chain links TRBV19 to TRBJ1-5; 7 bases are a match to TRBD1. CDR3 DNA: TGTGCCAGTAGTTTTAGGGGGCTAGGTCAGCCCCAGCATTTT. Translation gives CASSFRGLGQPQHF. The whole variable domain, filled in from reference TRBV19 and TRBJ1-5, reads DGGITQSPKYLFRKEGQNVTLSCEQNLNHDAMYWYRQDPGQGLRLIYYSQIVNDFQKGDIAEGYSVSREKKESFPLTVTSAQKNPTAFYLCASSFRGLGQPQHFGDGTRLSIL.